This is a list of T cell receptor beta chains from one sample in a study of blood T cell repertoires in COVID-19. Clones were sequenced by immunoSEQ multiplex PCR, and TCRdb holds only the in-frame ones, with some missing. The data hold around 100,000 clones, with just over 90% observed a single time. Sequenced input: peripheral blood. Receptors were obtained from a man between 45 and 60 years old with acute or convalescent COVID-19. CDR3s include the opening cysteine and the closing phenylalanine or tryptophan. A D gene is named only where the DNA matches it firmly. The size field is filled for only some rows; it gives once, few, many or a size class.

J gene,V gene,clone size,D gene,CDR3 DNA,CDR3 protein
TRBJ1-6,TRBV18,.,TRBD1,TGTGCCAGCTCACACAGAGTCATCCCGGGACAGGGATATAATTCACCCCTCCACTTT,CASSHRVIPGQGYNSPLHF
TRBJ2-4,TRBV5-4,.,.,TGTGCCAGCAGCTTGGGGGGGACAAAAAACATTCAGTACTTC,CASSLGGTKNIQYF
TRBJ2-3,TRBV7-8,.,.,TGTGCCAGCAGCCGGTCGACAGATACGCAGTATTTT,CASSRSTDTQYF
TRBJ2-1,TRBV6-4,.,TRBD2,TGTGCCAGCAGTGACCTTAGCGGGGGAAGCTCCTACAATGAGCAGTTCTTC,CASSDLSGGSSYNEQFF
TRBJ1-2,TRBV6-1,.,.,TGTGCCAGCAGTGATAGGCGGATCTATGGCTACACCTTC,CASSDRRIYGYTF
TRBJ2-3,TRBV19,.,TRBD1,TGTGCCAGCCGGGACAGGGGCGCAGATACGCAGTATTTT,CASRDRGADTQYF
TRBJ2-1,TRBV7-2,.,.,TGTGCCAGCACCGACGAGGGCGCGTATTACAATGAGCAGTTCTTC,CASTDEGAYYNEQFF
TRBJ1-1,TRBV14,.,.,TGTGCCAGCAGCCAATTGAGGAGAGTTTGGGACACTGAAGCTTTCTTT,CASSQLRRVWDTEAFF
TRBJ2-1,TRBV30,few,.,TGTGCCTGGGCTTCCCTACTCCTAGTAACCAATGAGCAGTTCTTC,CAWASLLLVTNEQFF
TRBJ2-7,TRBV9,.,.,TGTGCCAGCAGCGTAGTAGCGGAAGCCTACGAGCAGTACTTC,CASSVVAEAYEQYF
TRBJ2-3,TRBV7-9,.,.,TGTGCCAGCAGCTTCTCGCGTACCTCAGATACGCAGTATTTT,CASSFSRTSDTQYF
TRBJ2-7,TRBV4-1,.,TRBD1,TGCGCCAGCAGCCAAGGGGCCGGGACAGGGGCCTACGAGCAGTACTTC,CASSQGAGTGAYEQYF
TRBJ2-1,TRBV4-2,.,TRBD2,TGTGCCAGCAGCCAAGAGGCACTAGCGGGAGGAAGGGGGCAGTTCTTC,CASSQEALAGGRGQFF
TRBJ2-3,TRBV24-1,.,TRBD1,TGTGCCACCAGCGGACAGGCGAAAGGGGAAACAGATACGCAGTATTTT,CATSGQAKGETDTQYF
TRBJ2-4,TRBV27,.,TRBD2,TGTGCCAGCAGTACCAGTGGAAGCGGGAGTGGGGCCAAAAACATTCAGTACTTC,CASSTSGSGSGAKNIQYF
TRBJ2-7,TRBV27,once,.,TGTGCCAGCAGGAGAACGGAGGCTAGAAACGAGCAGTACTTC,CASRRTEARNEQYF
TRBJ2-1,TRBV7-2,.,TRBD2,TGTGCCAGCAGCTTAGGACTAGCGGGATACAATGAGCAGTTCTTC,CASSLGLAGYNEQFF
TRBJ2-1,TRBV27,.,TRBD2,TGTGCCAGCCGGCGGGGGAATAGGTACAATGAGCAGTTCTTC,CASRRGNRYNEQFF
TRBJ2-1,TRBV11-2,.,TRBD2,TGTGCCAGCAGCTTTTTTGCGGGAGATGAGCAGTTCTTC,CASSFFAGDEQFF
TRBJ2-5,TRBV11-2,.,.,TGTGCCAGCAGCTACTCGGAGACCCAGTACTTC,CASSYSETQYF
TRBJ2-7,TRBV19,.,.,TGTGCCAGTAGTAGGGCAGATTCCTACGAGCAGTACTTC,CASSRADSYEQYF
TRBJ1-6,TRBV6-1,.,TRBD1,TGTGCCAGCAGTGGCTTACGACAGGGGAGCTCCTATAATTCACCCCTCCACTTT,CASSGLRQGSSYNSPLHF
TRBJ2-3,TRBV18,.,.,TGTGCCAGCTCATCCCAACCGCTCGGTGGTTCATTACTTTGGCGGGATACGCAGTATTTT,CASSSQPLGGSLLWRDTQYF
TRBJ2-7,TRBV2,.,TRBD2,TGTGCCAGCACCCCACCGGGCAAGCTAGCGGGGTCCTACGAGCAGTACTTC,CASTPPGKLAGSYEQYF
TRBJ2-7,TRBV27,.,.,TGTGCCAGCAGTTTCCGAGGGCCGGTCTCCTACGAGCAGTACTTC,CASSFRGPVSYEQYF
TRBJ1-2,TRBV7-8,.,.,TGTGCCAGCAGCTTAGTGGGGGGGCCCACTAACTATGGCTACACCTTC,CASSLVGGPTNYGYTF
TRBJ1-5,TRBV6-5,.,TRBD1,TGTGCCAGCAGACGACAGGGGATAGGCAATCAGCCCCAGCATTTT,CASRRQGIGNQPQHF
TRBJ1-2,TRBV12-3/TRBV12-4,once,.,TGTGCCAGCAGCACATATGGCTACACCTTC,CASSTYGYTF
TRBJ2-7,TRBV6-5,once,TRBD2,TGTGCCAGCAGTTACCAAGCGGGATGGGGAGGCGAGCAGTACTTC,CASSYQAGWGGEQYF
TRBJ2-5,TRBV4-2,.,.,TGTGCCAGCAGCCAAGAGGCAGGGGTGGAGACCCAGTACTTC,CASSQEAGVETQYF
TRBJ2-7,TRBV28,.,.,TGTGCCAGCAGTTTTGGCCGCGGGGTGCTCTTC,CASSFGRGVLF
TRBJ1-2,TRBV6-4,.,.,TGTGCCAGCAGTGACTTGGGGGCCCCGGTCTATGGCTACACCTTC,CASSDLGAPVYGYTF
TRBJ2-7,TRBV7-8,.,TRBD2,TGTGCCAGCAGCTTAGGTGAAGCGGGAGTCTACGAGCAGTACTTC,CASSLGEAGVYEQYF
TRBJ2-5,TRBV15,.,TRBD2,TGTGCCACCAGCAGAGATAGAACTAGCGGGTTGCAGACCCAGTACTTC,CATSRDRTSGLQTQYF
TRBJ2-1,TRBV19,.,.,TGTGCCAGTAGTGAAGTTTACAGGGATGAGCAGTTCTTC,CASSEVYRDEQFF
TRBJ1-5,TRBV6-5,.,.,TGTGCCAGCAGCCGCGGGACCCATAGCAATCAGCCCCAGCATTTT,CASSRGTHSNQPQHF
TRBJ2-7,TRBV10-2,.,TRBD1,TGCGCCAGCAAGACAGGGGACTCCTACGAGCAGTACTTC,CASKTGDSYEQYF
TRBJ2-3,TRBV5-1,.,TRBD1,TGCGCCAGCAGCTTTAAGCTGACAGGGGGCAGGATTGCAGATACGCAGTATTTT,CASSFKLTGGRIADTQYF
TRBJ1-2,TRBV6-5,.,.,TGTGCCAGCAGTTATTCTGGGACTGATAACTATGGCTACACCTTC,CASSYSGTDNYGYTF
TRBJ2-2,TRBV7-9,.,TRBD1,TGTGCCAGCCTCCTTCCCGGGACAGGGGGAACCGGGGAGCTGTTTTTT,CASLLPGTGGTGELFF
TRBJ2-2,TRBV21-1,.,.,TGTGCCTTTAGGGGCGGAGCGAACACCGGGGAGCTGTTTTTT,CAFRGGANTGELFF
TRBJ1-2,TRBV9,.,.,TGTGCCAGCAGCCCGGGGGGCAACCCTAACTATGGCTACACCTTC,CASSPGGNPNYGYTF
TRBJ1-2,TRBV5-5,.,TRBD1,TGTGCCAGCAGCTTGGGACTGGATTGGGACAGTCTCTATGGCTACACCTTC,CASSLGLDWDSLYGYTF
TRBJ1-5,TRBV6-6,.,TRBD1,TGTGCCAGCAGTAAGGGACAGTTACAAAGCAATCAGCCCCAGCATTTT,CASSKGQLQSNQPQHF
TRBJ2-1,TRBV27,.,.,TGTGCCAGCAGTACTAAAGACAGGATTTCCTACAATGAGCAGTTCTTC,CASSTKDRISYNEQFF
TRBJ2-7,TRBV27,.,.,TGTGCCAGCAGTTCCCTACCTGAAAACTACGAGCAGTACTTC,CASSSLPENYEQYF
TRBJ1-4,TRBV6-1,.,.,TGTGCCAGCAGTGAAGGTCCCGGGGAGGAAAAACTGTTTTTT,CASSEGPGEEKLFF
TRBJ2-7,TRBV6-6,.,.,TGTGCCAGCAGTTACGAGGTTACCTACGAGCAGTACTTC,CASSYEVTYEQYF
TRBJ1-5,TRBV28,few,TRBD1,TGTGCCAGCAGCCGACAGGGGAGCCAGCCCCAGCATTTT,CASSRQGSQPQHF
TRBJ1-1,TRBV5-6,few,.,TGTGCCAGCAGCTTGACGGAGTACACTGAAGCTTTCTTT,CASSLTEYTEAFF
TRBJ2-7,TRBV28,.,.,TGTGCCAGCAGTTCAGGGTACATCTACGAGCAGTACTTC,CASSSGYIYEQYF
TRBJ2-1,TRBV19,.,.,TGTGCCAGTAGGTCATACAATGAGCAGTTCTTC,CASRSYNEQFF
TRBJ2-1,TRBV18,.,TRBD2,TGTGCCAGCTCACCACGAGGGCTAGCGGGAGGGAATGAGCAGTTCTTC,CASSPRGLAGGNEQFF
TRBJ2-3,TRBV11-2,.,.,TGTGCCAGCAGCTCCGGGATAGGACTTACTAGCACAGATACGCAGTATTTT,CASSSGIGLTSTDTQYF
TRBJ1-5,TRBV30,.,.,TGTGCCTGGAGTTACCTGACAGCGGGTCAGCCCCAGCATTTT,CAWSYLTAGQPQHF